These 6 T cell receptor beta chains originate from one sample sequenced in a study of OX40 agonist ivuxolimab in advanced cancers. TCRdb's table, derived via immunoSEQ multiplex PCR, lists solely in-frame clones and lacks some. Of 30,000 to 45,000 clones in the sample, approximately 79% were seen once. The material sequenced was CD4+ or CD8+ T cells sorted from blood, taken in a trial of the OX40 agonist ivuxolimab. The source is an adult with an advanced solid tumor such as melanoma, head and neck, liver or kidney cancer.

This rearrangement joins TRBV5-6 to TRBJ2-5, with D hard to call. The J call may be faulty, since TRBJ2-7 better matches the DNA end. This CDR3 spans 12 amino acids. CDR1 SGHDT and CDR2 YYEEEE come from the germline V gene. The CDR3 region is CASSSRLYEQYF. The CDR3, as DNA: TGTGCCAGCAGCTCTCGACTCTACGAGCAGTACTTC.

Only one count was recorded for this clone. The chain links TRBV5-1 to TRBJ2-7; D not certain. CDR3 length: 14 residues. V shed 3 bases and J shed 0 bases, with 10 bases lying between them. From germline, CDR1 is SGHRS and CDR2 YFSETQ. CDR3 amino acids: CASSWTGGSYEQYF. CDR3 bases: TGCGCCAGCAGCTGGACGGGCGGCTCCTACGAGCAGTACTTC.

The rearrangement uses TRBV27 and TRBJ2-4; weak D call: TRBD1 (5 bases). Germline CDR1 MNHEY, CDR2 SMNVEV (reference sequence). V dropped 6 bases and J dropped 9 bases, with 15 bases sitting between them. This CDR3 has 13 amino acids. CDR3 residues: CASSKQVQGIQYF. In nucleotides, the CDR3 is TGTGCCAGCAGCAAACAGGTTCAAGGCATTCAGTACTTC.

The rearrangement uses TRBV4-2 and TRBJ1-5; possibly TRBD1 for D (6 bases). The CDR3 runs 16 residues. Germline V gene sequence: CDR1 LGHNA, CDR2 YNFKEQ. The V end was cut by 0 bases, the J end by 5 bases, with 14 bases between. The CDR3 DNA reads TGTGCCAGCAGCCAAGATTGGAACAGGGCCGATCAGCCCCAGCATTTT. Its protein is CASSQDWNRADQPQHF.

This sequence joins TRBV6-5 and TRBJ2-7; tentatively, D is TRBD1 (6 bases). Per germline, CDR1 MNHEY and CDR2 SVGAGI. V was pared by 5 bases and J by 0 bases, with 8 bases between. This CDR3 has 13 amino acids. The CDR3, as DNA: TGTGCCAGCAGTACAGGGAACTCCTACGAGCAGTACTTC. This gives the protein CASSTGNSYEQYF.

The V gene is TRBV19, the J gene TRBJ1-6, with D tentatively TRBD1 (6 bases). V dropped 5 bases and J dropped 9 bases, with 8 bases sitting between them. Germline V CDR1 and CDR2: LNHDA, SQIVND (reference sequence). This CDR3 region has 12 residues. CDR3: CASSGGSSPLHF. The CDR3 DNA follows: TGTGCCAGTAGTGGGGGCAGTTCACCCCTCCACTTT.